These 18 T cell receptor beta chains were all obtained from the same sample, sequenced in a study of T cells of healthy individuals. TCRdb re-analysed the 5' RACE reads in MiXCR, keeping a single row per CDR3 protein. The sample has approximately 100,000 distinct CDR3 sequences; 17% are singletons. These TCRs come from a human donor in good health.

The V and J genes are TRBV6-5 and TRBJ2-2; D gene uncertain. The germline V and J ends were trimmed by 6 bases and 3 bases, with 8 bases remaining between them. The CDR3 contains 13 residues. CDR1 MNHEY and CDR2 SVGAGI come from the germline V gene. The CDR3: CASSTTDTGELFF. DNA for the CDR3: TGTGCCAGCAGCACAACCGACACCGGGGAGCTGTTTTTT.

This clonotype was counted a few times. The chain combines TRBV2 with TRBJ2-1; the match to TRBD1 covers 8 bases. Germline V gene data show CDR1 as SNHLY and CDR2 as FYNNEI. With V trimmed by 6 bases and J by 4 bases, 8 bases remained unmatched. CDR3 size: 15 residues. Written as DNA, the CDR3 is TGTGCCAGCAGCGGAACGACAGGGGCTTACAATGAGCAGTTCTTC. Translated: CASSGTTGAYNEQFF.

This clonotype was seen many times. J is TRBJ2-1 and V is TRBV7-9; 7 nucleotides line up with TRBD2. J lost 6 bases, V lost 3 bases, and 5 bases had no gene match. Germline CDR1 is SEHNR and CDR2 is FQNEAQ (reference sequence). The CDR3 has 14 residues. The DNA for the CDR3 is TGTGCCAGCAGCTTTGAAGCGGGAAGCAATGAGCAGTTCTTC. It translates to CASSFEAGSNEQFF.

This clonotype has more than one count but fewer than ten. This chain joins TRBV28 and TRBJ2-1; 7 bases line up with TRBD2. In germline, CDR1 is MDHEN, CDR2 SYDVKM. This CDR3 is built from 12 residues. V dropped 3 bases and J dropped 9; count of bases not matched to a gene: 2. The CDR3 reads CASSFSSGEQFF. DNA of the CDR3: TGTGCCAGCAGTTTCTCTAGCGGTGAGCAGTTCTTC.

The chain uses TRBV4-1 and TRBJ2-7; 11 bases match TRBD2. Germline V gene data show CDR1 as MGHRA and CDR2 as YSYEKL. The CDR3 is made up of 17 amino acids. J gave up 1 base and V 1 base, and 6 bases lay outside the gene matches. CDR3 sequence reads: CASSQAPGTSGSYEQYF. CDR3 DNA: TGCGCCAGCAGCCAAGCTCCCGGGACTAGCGGTTCCTACGAGCAGTACTTC.

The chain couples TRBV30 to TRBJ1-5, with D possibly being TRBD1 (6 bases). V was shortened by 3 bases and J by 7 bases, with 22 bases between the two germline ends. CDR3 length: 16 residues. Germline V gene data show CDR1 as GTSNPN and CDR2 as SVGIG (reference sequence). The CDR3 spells CAWRRSRTDAEQPQHF. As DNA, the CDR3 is TGTGCCTGGAGGAGATCTCGGACAGATGCGGAACAGCCCCAGCATTTT.

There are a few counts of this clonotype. The CDR3 DNA reads as TGCGCCAGCAGCCAAGTGGGTCAGGGGAACACTGAAGCTTTCTTT. It specifies CASSQVGQGNTEAFF. The chain couples TRBV4-1 to TRBJ1-1, with D maybe TRBD1 (5 bases). Germline CDR1 MGHRA, CDR2 YSYEKL. This CDR3 spans 15 amino acids. V lost 1 base, J lost 1 base, and 10 bases lay in between.

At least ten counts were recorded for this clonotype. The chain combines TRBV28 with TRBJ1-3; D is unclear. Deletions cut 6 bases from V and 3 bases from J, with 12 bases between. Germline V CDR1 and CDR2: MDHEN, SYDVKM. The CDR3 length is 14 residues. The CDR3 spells CASSRGGFGNTIYF. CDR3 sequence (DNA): TGTGCCAGCAGCCGGGGTGGGTTTGGAAACACCATATATTTT.

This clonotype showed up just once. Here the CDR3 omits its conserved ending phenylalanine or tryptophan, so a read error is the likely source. CDR3 sequence: CASSSTQGLEQFS. CDR3 DNA: TGTGCCAGCAGTTCGACACAGGGGCTAGAGCAGTTCTCC. The chain has TRBV12-3 or TRBV12-4 and TRBJ2-1, with 7 bases identical to TRBD1. V lost 4 bases to trimming and J lost 10 bases; unmatched junction nucleotides: 7. The CDR3 has 13 amino acids.

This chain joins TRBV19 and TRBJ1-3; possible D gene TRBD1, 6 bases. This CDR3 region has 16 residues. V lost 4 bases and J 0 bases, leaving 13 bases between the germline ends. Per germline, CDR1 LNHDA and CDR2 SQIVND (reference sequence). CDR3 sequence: CASSTQGTPSGNTIYF. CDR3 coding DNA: TGTGCCAGTAGTACCCAGGGGACGCCCTCTGGAAACACCATATATTTT.

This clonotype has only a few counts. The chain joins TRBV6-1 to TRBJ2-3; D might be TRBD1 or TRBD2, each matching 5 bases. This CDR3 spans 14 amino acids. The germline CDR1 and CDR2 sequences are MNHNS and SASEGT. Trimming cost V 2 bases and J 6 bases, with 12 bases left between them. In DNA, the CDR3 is TGTGCCAGCAGTGAATGGAGGTGGGGGGATACGCAGTATTTT. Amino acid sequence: CASSEWRWGDTQYF.

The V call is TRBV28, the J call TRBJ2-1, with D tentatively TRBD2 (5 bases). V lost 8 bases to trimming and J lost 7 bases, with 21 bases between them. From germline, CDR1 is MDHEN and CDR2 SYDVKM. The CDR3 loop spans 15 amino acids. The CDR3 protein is CASGLGSWVGNEQFF. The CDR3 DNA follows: TGTGCCAGCGGACTCGGATCATGGGTTGGAAATGAGCAGTTCTTC.

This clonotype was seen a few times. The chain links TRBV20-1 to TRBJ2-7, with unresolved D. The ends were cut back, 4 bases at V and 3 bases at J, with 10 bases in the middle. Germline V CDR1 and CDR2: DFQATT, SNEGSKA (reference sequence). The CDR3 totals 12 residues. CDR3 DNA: TGCAGTGCTAAATTTCCGGGCTACGAGCAGTACTTC. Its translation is CSAKFPGYEQYF.

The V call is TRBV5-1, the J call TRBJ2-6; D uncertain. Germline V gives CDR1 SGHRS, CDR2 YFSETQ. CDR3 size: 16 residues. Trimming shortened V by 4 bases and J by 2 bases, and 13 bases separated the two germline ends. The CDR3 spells CASSDTSSPGANVLTF. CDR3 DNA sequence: TGCGCCAGCAGCGACACTTCCTCGCCTGGGGCCAACGTCCTGACTTTC.

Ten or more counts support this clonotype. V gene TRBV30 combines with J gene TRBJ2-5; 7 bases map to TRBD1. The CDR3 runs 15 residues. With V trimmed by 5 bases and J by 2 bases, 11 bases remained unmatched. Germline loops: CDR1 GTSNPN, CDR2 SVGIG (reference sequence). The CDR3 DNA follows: TGTGCCTGGGGCGACAGGGTAGGCCGTCAAGAGACCCAGTACTTC. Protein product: CAWGDRVGRQETQYF.

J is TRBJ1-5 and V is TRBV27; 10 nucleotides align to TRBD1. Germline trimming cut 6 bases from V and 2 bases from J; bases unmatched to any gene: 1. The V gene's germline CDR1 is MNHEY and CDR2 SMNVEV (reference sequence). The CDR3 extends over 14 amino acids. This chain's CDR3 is CASRTGGGNQPQHF. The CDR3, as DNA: TGTGCCAGCAGGACAGGGGGCGGCAATCAGCCCCAGCATTTT.

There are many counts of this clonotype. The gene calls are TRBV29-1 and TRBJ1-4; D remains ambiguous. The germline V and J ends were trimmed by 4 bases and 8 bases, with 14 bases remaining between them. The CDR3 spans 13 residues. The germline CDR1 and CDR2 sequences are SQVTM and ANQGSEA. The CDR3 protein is CSVGVFEGEKLFF. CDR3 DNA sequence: TGCAGCGTTGGTGTCTTTGAGGGCGAAAAACTGTTTTTT.

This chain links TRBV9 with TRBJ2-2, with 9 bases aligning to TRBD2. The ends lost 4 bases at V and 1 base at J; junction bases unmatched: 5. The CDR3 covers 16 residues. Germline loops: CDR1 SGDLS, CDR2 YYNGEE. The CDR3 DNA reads TGTGCCAGCAGCCAATATAGCGGGGGGAACACCGGGGAGCTGTTTTTT. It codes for CASSQYSGGNTGELFF. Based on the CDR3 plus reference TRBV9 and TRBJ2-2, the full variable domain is DSGVTQTPKHLITATGQRVTLRCSPRSGDLSVYWYQQSLDQGLQFLIQYYNGEERAKGNILERFSAQQFPDLHSELNLSSLELGDSALYFCASSQYSGGNTGELFFGEGSRLTVL.